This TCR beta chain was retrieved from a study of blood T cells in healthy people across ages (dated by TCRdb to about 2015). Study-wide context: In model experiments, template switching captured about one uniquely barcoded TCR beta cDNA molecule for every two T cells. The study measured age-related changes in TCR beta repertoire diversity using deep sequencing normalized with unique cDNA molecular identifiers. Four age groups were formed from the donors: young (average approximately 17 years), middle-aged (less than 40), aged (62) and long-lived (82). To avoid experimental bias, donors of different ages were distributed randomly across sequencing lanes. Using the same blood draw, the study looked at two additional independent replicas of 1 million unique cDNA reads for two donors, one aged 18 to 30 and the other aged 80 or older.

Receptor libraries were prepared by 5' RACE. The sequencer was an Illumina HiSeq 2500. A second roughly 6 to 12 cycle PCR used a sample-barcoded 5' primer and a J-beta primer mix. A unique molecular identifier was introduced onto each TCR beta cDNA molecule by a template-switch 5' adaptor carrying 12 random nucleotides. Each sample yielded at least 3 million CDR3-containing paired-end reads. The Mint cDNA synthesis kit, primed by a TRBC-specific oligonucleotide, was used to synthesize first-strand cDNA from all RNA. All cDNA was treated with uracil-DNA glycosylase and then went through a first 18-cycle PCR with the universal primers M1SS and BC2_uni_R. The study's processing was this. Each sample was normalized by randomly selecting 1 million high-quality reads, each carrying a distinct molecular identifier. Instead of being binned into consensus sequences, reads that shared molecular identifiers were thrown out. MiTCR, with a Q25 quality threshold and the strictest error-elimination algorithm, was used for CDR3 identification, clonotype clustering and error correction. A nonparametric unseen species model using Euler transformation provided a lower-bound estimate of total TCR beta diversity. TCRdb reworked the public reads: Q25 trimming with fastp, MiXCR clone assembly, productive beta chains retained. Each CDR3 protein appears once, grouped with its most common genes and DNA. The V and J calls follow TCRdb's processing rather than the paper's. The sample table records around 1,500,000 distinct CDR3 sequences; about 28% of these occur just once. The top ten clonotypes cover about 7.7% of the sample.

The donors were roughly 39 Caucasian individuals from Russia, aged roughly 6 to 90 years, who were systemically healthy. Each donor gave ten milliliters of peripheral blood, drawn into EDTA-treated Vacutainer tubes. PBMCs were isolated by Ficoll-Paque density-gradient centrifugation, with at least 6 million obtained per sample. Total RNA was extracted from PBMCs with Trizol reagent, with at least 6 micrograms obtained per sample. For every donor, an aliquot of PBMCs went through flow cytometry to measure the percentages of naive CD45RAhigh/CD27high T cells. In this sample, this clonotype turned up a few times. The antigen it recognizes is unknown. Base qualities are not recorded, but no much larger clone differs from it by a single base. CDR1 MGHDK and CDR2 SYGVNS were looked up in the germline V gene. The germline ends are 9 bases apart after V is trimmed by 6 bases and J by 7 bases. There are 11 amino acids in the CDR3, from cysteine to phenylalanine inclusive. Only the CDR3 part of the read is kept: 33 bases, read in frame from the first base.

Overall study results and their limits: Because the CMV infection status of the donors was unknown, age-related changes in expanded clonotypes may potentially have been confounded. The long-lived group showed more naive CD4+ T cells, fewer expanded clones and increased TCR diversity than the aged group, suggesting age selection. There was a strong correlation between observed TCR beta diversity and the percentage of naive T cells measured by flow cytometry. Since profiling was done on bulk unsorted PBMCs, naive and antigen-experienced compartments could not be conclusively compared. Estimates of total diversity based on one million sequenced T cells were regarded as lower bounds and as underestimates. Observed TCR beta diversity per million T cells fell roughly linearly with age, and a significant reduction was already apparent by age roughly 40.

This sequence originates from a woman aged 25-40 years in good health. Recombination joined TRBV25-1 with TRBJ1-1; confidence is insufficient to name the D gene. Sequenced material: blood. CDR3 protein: CASRDDSEAFF. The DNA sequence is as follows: TGTGCCAGCAGAGACGATAGTGAAGCTTTCTTT.